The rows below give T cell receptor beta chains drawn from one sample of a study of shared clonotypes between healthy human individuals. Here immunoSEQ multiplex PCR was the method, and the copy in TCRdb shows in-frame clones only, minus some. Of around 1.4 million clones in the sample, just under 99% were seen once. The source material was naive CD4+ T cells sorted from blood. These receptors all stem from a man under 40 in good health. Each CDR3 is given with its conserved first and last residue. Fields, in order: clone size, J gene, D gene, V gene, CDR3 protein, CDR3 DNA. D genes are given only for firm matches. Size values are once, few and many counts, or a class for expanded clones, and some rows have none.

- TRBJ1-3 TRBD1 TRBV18 CASSPLSGTGSGNTIYF TGTGCCAGCTCACCACTGTCCGGGACAGGGTCTGGAAACACCATATATTTT
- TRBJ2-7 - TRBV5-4 CASSRDASTRGQYF TGTGCCAGCAGCCGGGACGCCTCAACTCGGGGGCAGTACTTC
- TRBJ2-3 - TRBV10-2 CASSAFMGGFSSDTQYF TGCGCCAGCAGTGCATTCATGGGGGGATTTAGTTCAGATACGCAGTATTTT
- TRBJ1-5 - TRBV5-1 CASSLGENQPQHF TGCGCCAGCAGCTTGGGAGAAAATCAGCCCCAGCATTTT
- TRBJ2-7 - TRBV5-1 CASSGGFGEQYF TGCGCCAGCAGCGGGGGTTTCGGCGAGCAGTACTTC
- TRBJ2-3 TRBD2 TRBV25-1 CASSGAGGNTQYF TGTGCCAGCAGTGGAGCGGGAGGAAATACGCAGTATTTT
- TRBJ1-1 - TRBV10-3 CAISEVGGGTEAFF TGTGCCATCAGTGAGGTTGGGGGAGGCACTGAAGCTTTCTTT
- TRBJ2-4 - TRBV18 CASSPRDGWDIQYF TGTGCCAGCTCACCCAGGGATGGCTGGGACATTCAGTACTTC
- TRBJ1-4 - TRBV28 CASSSYRNIEKLFF TGTGCCAGCAGTTCATACAGGAATATTGAAAAACTGTTTTTT
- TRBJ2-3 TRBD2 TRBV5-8 CASSLGLAGRDTQYF TGTGCCAGCAGCTTGGGACTAGCGGGAAGGGATACGCAGTATTTT
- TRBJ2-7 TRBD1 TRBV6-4 CASSDGARRGTGCSYEQYF TGTGCCAGCAGTGACGGCGCACGTCGCGGGACAGGCTGCTCCTACGAGCAGTACTTC
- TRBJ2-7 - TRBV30 CAWSRQGISSYEQYF TGTGCCTGGAGTAGGCAGGGGATATCCTCCTACGAGCAGTACTTC
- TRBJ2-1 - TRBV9 CASSVDFLVGNEQFF TGTGCCAGCAGCGTAGACTTCCTGGTGGGGAATGAGCAGTTCTTC
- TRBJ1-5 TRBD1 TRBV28 CASSLGDRGPNQPQHF TGTGCCAGCAGTTTGGGGGACAGGGGGCCCAATCAGCCCCAGCATTTT
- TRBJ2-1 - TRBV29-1 CSVGGALNEQFF TGCAGCGTGGGGGGTGCTTTAAATGAGCAGTTCTTC
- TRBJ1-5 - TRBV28 CASSEKNQPQHF TGTGCCAGCAGCGAGAAAAATCAGCCCCAGCATTTT
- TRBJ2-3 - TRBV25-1 CASSELLFDTQYF TGTGCCAGCAGTGAACTACTCTTCGATACGCAGTATTTT
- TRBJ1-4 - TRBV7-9 CASSLIGINEKLFF TGTGCCAGCAGCTTAATAGGTATTAATGAAAAACTGTTTTTT
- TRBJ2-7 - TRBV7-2 CASSSRRIHEQYF TGTGCCAGCAGCTCCCGTCGGATCCACGAGCAGTACTTC
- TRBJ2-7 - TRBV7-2 CASSLGAGHSYEQYF TGTGCCAGCAGCTTAGGCGCGGGGCACTCCTACGAGCAGTACTTC
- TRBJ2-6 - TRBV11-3 CASSLGGATGANVLTF TGTGCCAGCAGCCTAGGGGGTGCGACTGGGGCCAACGTCCTGACTTTC
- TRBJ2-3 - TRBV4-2 CASSKGAPSADTQYF TGTGCCAGCAGCAAGGGAGCTCCCTCAGCGGATACGCAGTATTTT
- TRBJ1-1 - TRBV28 CASNKPMNTEAFF TGTGCCAGCAACAAACCCATGAACACTGAAGCTTTCTTT
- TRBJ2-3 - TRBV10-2 CASSEYHLEDTQYF TGCGCCAGCAGTGAGTACCATTTAGAAGATACGCAGTATTTT
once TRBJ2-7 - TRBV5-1 CASSPASEGWNEQYF TGCGCCAGCAGCCCAGCCAGCGAGGGCTGGAACGAGCAGTACTTC
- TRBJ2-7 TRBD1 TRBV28 CASTIGAQGASYEQYF TGTGCCAGCACCATCGGGGCACAGGGGGCCTCCTACGAGCAGTACTTC
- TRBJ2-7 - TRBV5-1 CASSLAGLGDREQYF TGCGCCAGCAGCTTGGCCGGATTGGGGGATCGCGAGCAGTACTTC
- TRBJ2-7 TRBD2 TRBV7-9 CASSLVAGGPNEQYF TGTGCCAGCAGCTTAGTGGCGGGAGGGCCGAATGAGCAGTACTTC
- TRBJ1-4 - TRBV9 CASSPLQGKANEKLFF TGTGCCAGCAGCCCGCTCCAGGGCAAGGCTAATGAAAAACTGTTTTTT